Shown below are 9 T cell receptor beta chains from a single sample sequenced in a study of response to subunit inactivated influenza vaccine listed by TCRdb under 2018. Library construction relied on RT-PCR. The sample was run on an Illumina HiSeq 2500. The raw public reads went through TCRdb reprocessing: fastp at Q25, MiXCR clone calling, in-frame beta chains kept. CDR3 protein sequences are deduplicated, and each keeps its most common genes and DNA. This sample gives roughly 500,000 distinct CDR3 sequences in total; 16% of them show up just once. Roughly 3.1% of the sample is held by the ten biggest clonotypes. This specimen was CD4+ T cells sorted from PBMCs, taken roughly 24 months after vaccination. Source of these receptors: a man aged 50 to 69 who received an inactivated influenza vaccine. Donor details come from another sample of the same person, matched by shared clones.

A word on this clonotype: Germline and junction disagree at one end, which may indicate a read error. The rearrangement links TRBV20-1 to TRBJ1-6, with D perhaps matching TRBD1 (5 bases). Germline values: CDR1 DFQATT, CDR2 SNEGSKA (reference sequence). The CDR3 consists of 15 residues. For the CDR3, the DNA is TGCAGTGCCAGAGTCCTGACAGACTATAATTCACCCCTCCACTTT. This gives the protein CSARVLTDYNSPLHF.

This clonotype was detected once. This chain uses TRBV6-5 with TRBJ2-2; possibly TRBD2 for D (7 bases). The V end lost 2 bases, the J end lost 4 bases, and 14 bases lay between the germline ends. CDR1 MNHEY and CDR2 SVGAGI come from the germline V gene. The CDR3 is 16 amino acids. The CDR3 region is CASSYDGGGATGELFF. The CDR3, as DNA: TGTGCCAGCAGTTACGACGGCGGGGGCGCCACCGGGGAGCTGTTTTTT.

This chain uses TRBV20-1 with TRBJ2-1; D tentatively fits TRBD1 or TRBD2 (5 bases each). This CDR3 has 17 residues. V lost 1 base and J 0 bases, leaving 16 bases between the germline ends. Per the germline V gene, CDR1 is DFQATT and CDR2 is SNEGSKA (reference sequence). The CDR3 spells CSARADSTGISYNEQFF. The CDR3, as DNA: TGCAGTGCTAGAGCAGACAGCACGGGAATCTCCTACAATGAGCAGTTCTTC.

This clonotype was recorded a few times. V and J are TRBV7-9 and TRBJ2-1, with TRBD1 matching over 10 bases. The ends lost 5 bases at V and 9 bases at J; junction bases unmatched: 10. The CDR3 is made up of 15 amino acids. Germline CDR1 reads SEHNR; CDR2 reads FQNEAQ (reference sequence). The CDR3 protein is CASSVSGTGATEQFF. The CDR3 DNA reads as TGTGCCAGCAGCGTATCCGGGACAGGGGCCACTGAGCAGTTCTTC.

The chain carries TRBV6-5 and TRBJ2-4; no clear D gene. Between the trimmed V and J ends, which lost 4 bases and 0 bases, there was a span of 13 bases. Germline V gene lookup returns CDR1 MNHEY and CDR2 SVGAGI. CDR3 length: 16 amino acids. The chain's CDR3 is CASSSLRALAKNIQYF. CDR3 DNA: TGTGCCAGCAGTTCCCTCCGGGCCTTAGCCAAAAACATTCAGTACTTC.

The chain recombines TRBV19 with TRBJ2-7; D is ambiguous. Trimming pared 6 bases from V and 3 bases from J, leaving 12 bases between. The CDR3 sequence is 13 residues long. Germline lookup yields CDR1 LNHDA and CDR2 SQIVND (reference sequence). This CDR3 is CASRPAEIYEQYF. In DNA form, the CDR3 reads TGTGCCAGTAGGCCCGCGGAGATCTACGAGCAGTACTTC.

V usage is TRBV7-2 and J usage is TRBJ2-7, with 10 bases that match TRBD2. The junction had 8 bases not matched to a gene; V was cut back by 2 bases and J by 7 bases. Germline CDR1 is SGHTA and CDR2 is FQGNSA. CDR3 length: 15 residues. The CDR3 DNA is TGTGCCAGCAGCTTATATCAAGCGGGGGGGAGGGAGCAGTACTTC. Protein sequence: CASSLYQAGGREQYF. Drawing the rest from reference TRBV7-2 and TRBJ2-7, the complete variable domain is GAGVSQSPSNKVTEKGKDVELRCDPISGHTALYWYRQSLGQGLEFLIYFQGNSAPDKSGLPSDRFSAERTGGSVSTLTIQRTQQEDSAVYLCASSLYQAGGREQYFGPGTRLTVT.

The table lists this clonotype with a few counts. The gene calls are TRBV18 and TRBJ2-1, with D uncertain. This CDR3 region has 13 residues. Trimming cost V 2 bases and J 9 bases, with 11 bases left between them. Germline values: CDR1 KGHSH, CDR2 LQKENI. As DNA, the CDR3 is TGTGCCAGCTCACCAGCGGAAGTGGGTGAGCAGTTCTTC. Translation: CASSPAEVGEQFF.

This clonotype has a count of ten or more. The gene calls are TRBV7-8 and TRBJ1-1; TRBD1 aligns across 7 bases. J was trimmed by 6 bases and V by 5 bases; bases with no gene match: 9. This CDR3 region has 14 residues. Germline V CDR1 and CDR2: SGHVS, FQNEAQ. CDR3 region: CASSADRVVAEAFF. The CDR3 bases are TGTGCCAGCAGCGCAGACAGGGTGGTAGCTGAAGCTTTCTTT.